Shown below are 3 T cell receptor beta chains from a single sample sequenced in a study of cytomegalovirus exposure and HLA in healthy donors. Produced via immunoSEQ multiplex PCR; TCRdb's table is partial and in-frame only. The sample has about 88,000 clones; roughly 80% are singletons. The specimen sequenced was PBMCs. The receptors here all came from a woman between 18 and 29 years old in good health and CMV-seropositive.

Comment on this clone: A much larger clone lies one base from this, so it may be a read error. This sample also contains other DNA sequences that code for the same CDR3. The chain links TRBV6-1 to TRBJ2-7; 12 nucleotides align to TRBD1. The V gene end was trimmed by 6 bases and the J gene end by 5 bases; junction bases not matched to a gene: 2. Germline lookup yields CDR1 MNHNS and CDR2 SASEGT. This CDR3 spans 13 amino acids. In DNA, the CDR3 is TGTGCCAGCAGCCGGGACAGGGGGCACGAGCAGTACTTC. It encodes CASSRDRGHEQYF.

V is TRBV7-9 and J is TRBJ1-3, with 7 bases that match TRBD1. After removal of 5 bases from V and 4 bases from J, the junction contained 11 bases not matched to a gene. Germline-derived CDR1 and CDR2 are SEHNR and FQNEAQ (reference sequence). The CDR3 has 16 amino acids. The CDR3: CASSTGTESLGNTIYF. The CDR3 DNA is TGTGCCAGCAGCACCGGGACAGAGAGTCTAGGAAACACCATATATTTT.

This chain uses TRBV5-1 with TRBJ2-5, with 8 positions matching TRBD2. J was trimmed by 4 bases and V by 4 bases; bases with no gene match: 12. Germline CDR1 and CDR2: SGHRS and YFSETQ. The CDR3 totals 16 residues. The CDR3 DNA is TGCGCCAGCAGCCGCCTTAGCGGGGTTACTGGAGAGACCCAGTACTTC. This encodes CASSRLSGVTGETQYF.